The rows below give T cell receptor beta chains drawn from one sample of a study of T-cell reconstitution after alpha-beta-depleted transplantation in children. TCRdb called the PCR reads again in MiXCR, with one record for every CDR3 protein. The sample gives about 300,000 distinct CDR3 sequences, 10% of which show up once; less than 8% is in the top ten. Sequencing used PBMCs, obtained before TCRalphabeta/CD19-depleted stem cell transplant. These TCRs come from a boy under three years old with acute myeloid leukemia, due to receive a stem cell transplant. Both conserved end residues are part of each CDR3. Fields, in order: D gene, V gene, J gene, clone size, CDR3 protein, CDR3 DNA. A D gene is named only where the DNA matches it firmly. Clone size is given for some rows only: seen once, a few or many times, or a class if the clone is expanded.

TRBD1,TRBV25-1,TRBJ2-2,many,CASTRTGGTGELFF,TGTGCCAGCACTAGGACAGGGGGCACCGGGGAGCTGTTTTTT
NA,TRBV12-3/TRBV12-4,TRBJ1-5,many,CASSEGNSNQPQHF,TGTGCCAGCAGCGAGGGGAATAGCAATCAGCCCCAGCATTTT
NA,TRBV6-1,TRBJ1-5,many,CASRPGQHNQPQHF,TGTGCCAGCAGACCGGGACAACACAATCAGCCCCAGCATTTT
TRBD2,TRBV11-1,TRBJ2-7,NA,CASSSATSGRSYEQYF,TGTGCCAGCAGCTCTGCCACTAGCGGGAGATCCTACGAGCAGTACTTC
TRBD2,TRBV9,TRBJ2-1,many,CASSNLAGGSSYNEQFF,TGTGCCAGCAGCAACCTAGCGGGCGGTAGCTCCTACAATGAGCAGTTCTTC
TRBD2,TRBV9,TRBJ2-1,many,CASSDSGSTYNEQFF,TGTGCCAGCAGCGATAGCGGGAGCACCTACAATGAGCAGTTCTTC
NA,TRBV28,TRBJ2-7,many,CASTSIPYEQYF,TGTGCCAGCACCTCAATCCCCTACGAGCAGTACTTC
NA,TRBV6-4,TRBJ2-2,many,CASSSGNTGELFF,TGTGCCAGCAGTAGCGGGAACACCGGGGAGCTGTTTTTT
TRBD2,TRBV7-2,TRBJ2-5,many,CASTKGLAGGWGTQYF,TGTGCCAGCACAAAAGGACTAGCGGGGGGATGGGGGACCCAGTACTTC
NA,TRBV6-5,TRBJ2-7,few,CASSYSRTVGGYEQYF,TGTGCCAGCAGTTACAGCCGGACAGTCGGAGGGTACGAGCAGTACTTC
NA,TRBV27,TRBJ2-7,many,CASSLSGWAVRDEQYF,TGTGCCAGCAGTTTATCCGGATGGGCGGTCAGAGACGAGCAGTACTTC
NA,TRBV20-1,TRBJ2-5,many,CSARDVKQETQYF,TGCAGTGCTAGAGACGTCAAACAAGAGACCCAGTACTTC
NA,TRBV7-8,TRBJ2-4,many,CASSLEGDWAKNIQYF,TGTGCCAGCAGCTTAGAGGGGGACTGGGCCAAAAACATTCAGTACTTC
NA,TRBV5-1,TRBJ2-7,many,CASSLESGSYEQYF,TGCGCCAGCAGCTTGGAAAGCGGTTCCTACGAGCAGTACTTC
NA,TRBV3-1,TRBJ2-7,NA,CARSLGDSYEQYF,TGTGCCAGGAGCCTCGGGGACTCCTACGAGCAGTACTTC